This T cell receptor (beta chain) was retrieved from a study of shared clonotypes between healthy human individuals (dated by TCRdb to the early 2020s). The study in broad terms: Three men and a couple of women, aged 18 to 49 years, made up the cohort. The study deeply sequenced blood TCR repertoires of five healthy adults to estimate repertoire size and the extent of clonotype sharing between individuals. Different laboratories and diverse techniques were used to prepare libraries and sequence TCR repertoires, to increase sequencing depth and limit assay-specific biases. Per donor, leukapheresis produced somewhere between about 0.9 and 9.5 billion PBMCs. General findings and caveats noted by the study authors: Pairwise subsampling indicated that sequencing depth was expected to affect the degree of clonotype sharing among donors. The small number of donors limited the genetic and exposure-history diversity represented. Sampling was limited to blood, and TCR repertoires in tissue likely differ from TCR repertoires in blood.

TCR CDR3 regions were amplified from genomic DNA by multiplex PCR using the deep immunoSEQ assay. Extracted genomic DNA from each cell subset was distributed evenly across all wells of several immunoSEQ 96-well plates, and each plate was treated as a replicate. For unsorted PBMC, approximately 0.3 ug of genomic DNA, equivalent to approximately 30,000 T cell genomes, went into each replicate PCR. Ten immunoSEQ deep assay plates were used to sequence unsorted PBMC genomic DNA. The purified libraries were quantified using a Qubit 3.0 fluorometer, sized with a Bioanalyzer 2100, and then quantified again using the KAPA Library Quantification kit. Every immunoSEQ 96-well plate was sequenced on a dedicated single-read 150-cycle Illumina NextSeq 550 flow cell. The original pipeline was this. Because the immunoSEQ output held only junctional sequences and lacked quality scores, the filtering could not match the filtering applied to full-length reads. To assign V/J genes and CDR3, sequences were annotated against IMGT germline references using PyIR, a Python wrapper for IgBLAST v1.9. Reads were filtered out if the reads had weak V/J assignments (E-value above 1e-6), no CDR3, stop codons, out-of-frame junctions, or ambiguous translated residues. V3J clonotypes were defined as sequences sharing the same inferred V gene, J gene, and CDR3 amino acid sequence. To compute the percentage overlap between repertoires, the number of shared unique clonotypes was divided by the size of the smaller repertoire. Three approaches were used to assess repertoire richness: RTK rarefaction, the Chao1 estimator, and Recon v2.1 estimates of unobserved clonotypes. TCRdb stores this immuneACCESS table with in-frame sequences only. Part of the clones is absent; in the studies checked, under half of the shortfall reflects unresolved V genes, and no reason is known for the rest. V and J calls plus clone size are reproduced from that table; the DNA served to infer D and trimming. Counted in this sample were about 460,000 clones; roughly three quarters of them appeared once. The top ten clones comprise about 11% of the sample.

On this clone: Its recognized antigen is unknown. A far larger clone is just one base off, so this is likely a read error.

The CDR1 and CDR2 encoded by the germline V gene (reference sequence) are GTSNPN and SVGIG. From its cysteine to its phenylalanine, the CDR3 spans 12 amino acids. Only the CDR3 portion is preserved as DNA: 36 bases, with reading frame beginning at the first base. The donors were healthy, HIV-negative adults with no recently reported acute infections or vaccinations. Every donor was a Caucasian adult residing in Nashville, Tennessee, USA. For unsorted samples, approximately 84 million PBMCs were counted, and genomic DNA was extracted using the QIAamp DNA Blood Mini kit. After blood collection by leukapheresis, PBMCs were isolated using Ficoll-Histopaque density gradient centrifugation and then cryopreserved in the vapor phase of liquid nitrogen.

The chain is assembled from TRBV30 and TRBJ2-3, with TRBD1 tentatively as D gene (5 bases match). This TCR was recovered from a middle-aged woman in good health. Some clones in this sample may be carry-over from other donors' samples. Input material: PBMCs. This receptor carries the CDR3 CAWSTATGTQYF. The DNA reads TGTGCCTGGAGTACGGCCACAGGTACGCAGTATTTT.